Below, 5 T cell receptor beta chains from the same sample are listed, as sequenced in a study of T cells in Graves' hyperthyroidism and ophthalmopathy. RNA transcripts yielded amplified TCR beta CDR3 regions. The primer set for the first-round RT-PCR of the TCR CDR3 was HTBI. TCRdb used MiXCR to reprocess the multiplex PCR reads, holding one entry per CDR3 protein. The sample has about 520,000 distinct CDR3 sequences, about 24% seen once. The specimen was blood. These receptors all come from a woman in her thirties with Graves' ophthalmopathy.

This clonotype appeared many times. V and J are TRBV24-1 and TRBJ2-6; maybe TRBD1 (5 bases). V lost 7 bases and J 4 bases, leaving 19 bases between the germline ends. Germline V gene sequence: CDR1 KGHDR, CDR2 SFDVKD. The CDR3 length is 17 residues. CDR3 loop: CATSAPQGTGGANVLTF. The CDR3 DNA is TGTGCCACCAGCGCTCCCCAGGGAACTGGCGGGGCCAACGTCCTGACTTTC.

The chain has TRBV7-2 and TRBJ2-7, with a tentative D call TRBD2 (5 bases). Trimming pared 0 bases from V and 3 bases from J, leaving 12 bases between. This CDR3 spans 15 amino acids. The germline V gene has CDR1 SGHTA and CDR2 FQGNSA. The CDR3 nucleotides read TGTGCCAGCAGCTTAGCGGGAGCGTCAAACTACGAGCAGTACTTC. Translating gives CASSLAGASNYEQYF.

This clonotype showed up many times. The rearrangement joins TRBV12-3 or TRBV12-4 to TRBJ2-4; 8 positions match TRBD2. This CDR3 has 16 residues. The trim removed 1 base at V and 4 bases at J, leaving 6 bases unmatched. The CDR3 reads CASSLVSGIGKNIQYF. Written as DNA, the CDR3 is TGTGCCAGCAGTTTAGTTAGCGGGATAGGAAAAAACATTCAGTACTTC.

The rearrangement uses TRBV12-3 or TRBV12-4 and TRBJ2-7, with no clear D. Trimming took 3 bases from V and 4 from J, leaving 16 bases between them. The CDR3 covers 15 residues. The CDR3 nucleotides read TGTGCCAGCAGTTTTTCGTATGGCGGAGCTTACGAGCAGTACTTC. The encoded protein is CASSFSYGGAYEQYF.

V gene TRBV11-2 combines with J gene TRBJ2-5; 14 bases align to TRBD2. The CDR3 sequence is 17 residues long. From germline, CDR1 is SGHAT and CDR2 FQNNGV. V lost 5 bases to trimming and J lost 4 bases; unmatched junction nucleotides: 9. The CDR3 here is CASSRGLAGVLGETQYF. CDR3 DNA sequence: TGTGCCAGCAGCCGGGGACTAGCGGGAGTATTGGGAGAGACCCAGTACTTC. Full variable domain (remainder filled in from reference TRBV11-2 and TRBJ2-5): EAGVAQSPRYKIIEKRQSVAFWCNPISGHATLYWYQQILGQGPKLLIQFQNNGVVDDSQLPKDRFSAERLKGVDSTLKIQPAKLEDSAVYLCASSRGLAGVLGETQYFGPGTRLLVL.